What follows is one T cell receptor beta chain and its context. The antigen remains undetermined. These data are taken from a study of follicular helper T cells after annual influenza vaccination. The study, taken as a whole, reports: ICOS+CD38+ cTfh clonality change tracked circulating plasmablast frequency change.

Germline CDR1 MNHNY, CDR2 SVGAGI (reference sequence). Trimming pared 0 bases from V and 0 bases from J, leaving 6 bases between. The CDR3 totals 15 residues. Data came from immunoSEQ multiplex PCR; TCRdb stores just in-frame clones and leaves some out. This sample has about 11,000 clones, with 82% found just once. This specimen consisted of CXCR5- memory CD4+ T cells sorted from blood, obtained 6 weeks after influenza vaccination. V gene TRBV6-6 combines with J gene TRBJ1-5; D is unresolved. The clonotype was recovered from an adult who received the influenza vaccine. CDR3 sequence (DNA): TGTGCCAGCAGTTACTCGCTCGATAGCAATCAGCCCCAGCATTTT. The encoded protein is CASSYSLDSNQPQHF.